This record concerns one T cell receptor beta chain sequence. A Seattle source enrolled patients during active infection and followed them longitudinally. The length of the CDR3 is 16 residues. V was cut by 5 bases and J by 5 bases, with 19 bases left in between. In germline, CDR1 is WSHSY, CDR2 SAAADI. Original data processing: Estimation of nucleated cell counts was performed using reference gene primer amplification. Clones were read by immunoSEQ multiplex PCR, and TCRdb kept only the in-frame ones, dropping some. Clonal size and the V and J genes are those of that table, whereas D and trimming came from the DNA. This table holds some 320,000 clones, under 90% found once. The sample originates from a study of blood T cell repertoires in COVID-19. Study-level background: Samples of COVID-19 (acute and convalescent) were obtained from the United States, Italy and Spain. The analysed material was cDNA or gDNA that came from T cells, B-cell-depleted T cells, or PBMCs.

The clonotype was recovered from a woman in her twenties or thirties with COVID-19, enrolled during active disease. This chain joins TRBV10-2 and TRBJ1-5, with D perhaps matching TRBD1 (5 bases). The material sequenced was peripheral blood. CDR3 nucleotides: TGCGCCAGCAGTTATTCGACAGCCCGGCATCATCAGCCCCAGCATTTT. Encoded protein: CASSYSTARHHQPQHF.